This TCR beta chain derives from a study of post-analysis software for immune sequencing data. Unique molecular identifiers tagged the TCR beta cDNA libraries. TCRdb passed the PCR reads through MiXCR, listing each CDR3 protein once. The sample lists 450,000 to 650,000 distinct CDR3 sequences, roughly two fifths occurring once. V dropped 2 bases and J dropped 3 bases, with 15 bases sitting between them. The CDR3 length is 16 residues. Germline lookup yields CDR1 LNHNV and CDR2 YYDKDF (reference sequence). General study findings and limits: Roughly five TRBV segments appeared more often in patients than in controls, and TRBV5-6, TRBV5-1 and TRBV20-1 were among these.

About this clonotype itself: The target antigen is unknown.

The sequence was collected from a girl aged 5-17 years with multiple sclerosis. V usage is TRBV15 and J usage is TRBJ2-3; D tentatively fits TRBD1 or TRBD2 (5 bases each). The material sequenced was blood. This CDR3 is CATSRPDGAYTDTQYF. The CDR3 DNA reads TGTGCCACCAGCAGACCAGACGGGGCCTATACAGATACGCAGTATTTT.